This T cell receptor (beta chain) was sequenced for a study of PD-1 blockade in classical Hodgkin lymphoma. Whole-study results and caveats: Anyone who began nivolumab under 1 year after ASCT was excluded. A significant rise in TCR diversity was seen by C4D1 for CD4+ cells but not for CD8+ cells. Complete responders entered with baseline diversity on par with newly diagnosed patients, the results showed.

Concerning this clone: No antigen is known for it.

The method was immunoSEQ multiplex PCR; TCRdb's version includes in-frame clones alone and lacks a portion of them. This table holds fewer than 110,000 clones, around 89% found once. The junction had 2 bases not matched to a gene; V was cut back by 4 bases and J by 0 bases. CDR3 length: 15 residues. CDR1 and CDR2 (germline): LNHDA, SQIVND (reference sequence). Every one of the patients relapsed after autologous stem cell transplantation (brentuximab vedotin exposure was variable). This clonotype originated in a human donor with classical Hodgkin lymphoma. The genes are TRBV19 and TRBJ1-4, with 7 bases that match TRBD1. The sequences come from peripheral blood mononuclear cells (PBMCs), collected before the second cycle of nivolumab. The CDR3 sequence: CASSKDRPTNEKLFF. CDR3 nucleotide sequence: TGTGCCAGTAGTAAGGACAGGCCAACTAATGAAAAACTGTTTTTT. Combining the CDR3 with reference TRBV19 and TRBJ1-4 gives the whole variable domain DGGITQSPKYLFRKEGQNVTLSCEQNLNHDAMYWYRQDPGQGLRLIYYSQIVNDFQKGDIAEGYSVSREKKESFPLTVTSAQKNPTAFYLCASSKDRPTNEKLFFGSGTQLSVL.